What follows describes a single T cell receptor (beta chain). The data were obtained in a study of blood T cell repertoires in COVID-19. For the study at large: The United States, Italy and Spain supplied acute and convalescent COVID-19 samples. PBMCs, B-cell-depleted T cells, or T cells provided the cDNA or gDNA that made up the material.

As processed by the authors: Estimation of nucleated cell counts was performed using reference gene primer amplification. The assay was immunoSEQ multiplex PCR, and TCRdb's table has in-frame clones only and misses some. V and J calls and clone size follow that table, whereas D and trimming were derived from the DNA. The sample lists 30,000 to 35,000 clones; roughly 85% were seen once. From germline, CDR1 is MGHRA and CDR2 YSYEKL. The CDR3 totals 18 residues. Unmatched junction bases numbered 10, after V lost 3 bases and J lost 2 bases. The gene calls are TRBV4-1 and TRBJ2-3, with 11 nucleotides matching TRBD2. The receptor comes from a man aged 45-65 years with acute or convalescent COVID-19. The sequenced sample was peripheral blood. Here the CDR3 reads CASSQSTSGTLITDTQYF. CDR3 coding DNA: TGCGCCAGCAGCCAGTCGACTAGCGGGACTCTAATCACAGATACGCAGTATTTT.